Here is one T cell receptor (beta chain) with its context. The V gene's germline CDR1 is MDHEN and CDR2 SYDVKM. Trimming removed 3 bases at V and 8 bases at J, with 10 bases between. The CDR3 is made up of 12 amino acids. The protocol was immunoSEQ multiplex PCR, while the TCRdb copy is restricted to in-frame clones and leaves out a portion. The repertoire holds about 180,000 clones, with 80% to 90% as singletons. The data originate from a study of blood T cell repertoires in COVID-19. Across the whole study: The study drew acute and convalescent COVID-19 samples from the United States, Italy and Spain.

Sequencing input: peripheral blood. The TCR was taken from a young man who had recovered from COVID-19. This rearrangement joins TRBV28 to TRBJ1-2; D is uncertain. DNA for the CDR3: TGTGCCAGCAGTTTCTCGGCGGGGGGCTACACCTTC. Translation: CASSFSAGGYTF.